Presented here are 12 T cell receptor beta chains from one specimen sequenced in a study of CD8 T cells in ankylosing spondylitis. Broader study findings: What seemed typical of ankylosing spondylitis blood was a TCR beta motif built from fewer than ten highly homologous variants.

A single record per CDR3 protein comes from TCRdb applying MiXCR to the 5' RACE reads. The sample contains fewer than 400,000 distinct CDR3 sequences, 7.5% to 9% of which appear only once. These TCRs are of unknown antigen specificity. The sample was blood, either unsorted or a sorted T cell fraction (not recorded which). The receptor set was obtained from a male donor with ankylosing spondylitis.

The gene calls are TRBV20-1 and TRBJ1-1, with TRBD1 as a possible D gene (5 bases). CDR3 length equals 13 residues. V lost 5 bases and J lost 3, with 13 bases in between. Germline V gives CDR1 DFQATT, CDR2 SNEGSKA (reference sequence). The CDR3: CSAGTTEDTEAFF. DNA of the CDR3: TGCAGTGCTGGGACGACCGAGGACACTGAAGCTTTCTTT.

This clonotype was counted only a few times. V is TRBV6-5 and J is TRBJ1-5; D is perhaps TRBD1 (6 bases). CDR1 MNHEY and CDR2 SVGAGI come from the germline V gene. Trimming shortened V by 3 bases and J by 6 bases, and 15 bases separated the two germline ends. The CDR3 runs to 15 residues. As DNA, the CDR3 is TGTGCCAGCAGTTATGAGGGGGGCAAGGTTCAGCCCCAGCATTTT. It encodes CASSYEGGKVQPQHF.

The chain carries TRBV20-1 and TRBJ2-2; D remains ambiguous. Deletions cut 1 base from V and 0 bases from J, with 9 bases between. The CDR3 runs 15 residues. Germline-derived CDR1 and CDR2 are DFQATT and SNEGSKA (reference sequence). CDR3 nucleotides: TGCAGTGCTAGAGCCCGACTCGCGAACACCGGGGAGCTGTTTTTT. Its translation is CSARARLANTGELFF.

This chain links TRBV27 with TRBJ2-7; D possibly uses TRBD1 or TRBD2 (6 bases each). CDR3 length: 18 amino acids. Germline lookup yields CDR1 MNHEY and CDR2 SMNVEV (reference sequence). Trimming took off 0 bases at V and 3 bases at J, with 21 bases between the two ends. DNA of the CDR3: TGTGCCAGCAGTTTATCGATAAGATCCGGGGGCCCTCACTACGAGCAGTACTTC. Protein: CASSLSIRSGGPHYEQYF.

This clonotype was picked up a small number of times. The chain combines TRBV15 with TRBJ2-1, with D possibly called TRBD1 or TRBD2 (5 bases each). The CDR3 is 14 residues long. CDR1 and CDR2 (germline): LNHNV, YYDKDF (reference sequence). With 7 bases removed from V and 2 bases from J, the gap between germline ends came to 12 bases. The CDR3 protein is CATTAGTTYNEQFF. CDR3 sequence (DNA): TGTGCCACCACCGCAGGGACCACCTACAATGAGCAGTTCTTC.

V is TRBV20-1 and J is TRBJ1-5; 8 bases line up with TRBD1. This CDR3 contains 13 residues. The V gene's germline CDR1 is DFQATT and CDR2 SNEGSKA (reference sequence). J lost 0 bases, V lost 6 bases, and 1 base had no gene match. CDR3 loop: CSATGDSNQPQHF. CDR3 nucleotides: TGCAGTGCGACAGGGGATAGCAATCAGCCCCAGCATTTT.

This clonotype was picked up many times. The rearrangement uses TRBV3-1 and TRBJ1-6; tentative D call: TRBD1 (5 bases). There are 16 residues in the CDR3. V gave up 0 bases and J gave up 8 bases, with 14 bases separating them. Germline lookup yields CDR1 LGHDT and CDR2 YNNKEL (reference sequence). The CDR3 coding sequence is TGTGCCAGCAGCCAAGATTGGGCAGGGAAGGATTCACCCCTCCACTTT. Translating gives CASSQDWAGKDSPLHF.

This clonotype was seen a handful of times. V gene TRBV4-2 combines with J gene TRBJ2-7, with 8 bases that match TRBD2. The V gene end was trimmed by 4 bases and the J gene end by 2 bases; junction bases not matched to a gene: 7. CDR1 LGHNA and CDR2 YNFKEQ come from the germline V gene. The CDR3 spans 15 residues. CDR3 nucleotides: TGTGCCAGCAGCCTCGGGAGGGCCGTAACCTACGAGCAGTACTTC. Protein: CASSLGRAVTYEQYF.

The chain combines TRBV6-2 or TRBV6-3 with TRBJ2-3; D remains unclear. V lost 0 bases, J lost 0 bases, and 7 bases lay in between. Germline CDR1 MNHEY, CDR2 SVGEGT. This CDR3 has 15 amino acids. Here the CDR3 reads CASSYSRRSTDTQYF. In nucleotides, the CDR3 is TGTGCCAGCAGTTACTCGAGGCGGAGCACAGATACGCAGTATTTT.

The CDR3: CSAQGQLSNQPQHF. As DNA, the CDR3 is TGCAGTGCTCAGGGACAGCTTAGCAATCAGCCCCAGCATTTT. This sequence joins TRBV20-1 and TRBJ1-5; TRBD1 aligns across 7 bases. CDR3 length equals 14 residues. Per the germline V gene, CDR1 is DFQATT and CDR2 is SNEGSKA (reference sequence). Trimming removed 5 bases from V and 0 bases from J; junction bases left unmatched: 4.

Points on this clonotype: The conserved final phenylalanine or tryptophan is absent from the CDR3, which likely points to a read error. The J gene is TRBJ2-3, the V gene TRBV5-1; a possible D gene is TRBD2 (5 bases). Trimming left V 0 bases short and J 4 bases short, with 12 bases between. CDR1 and CDR2 from the germline V gene are SGHRS and YFSETQ. This CDR3 is 15 amino acids long. CDR3 loop: CASSLGGSGPDTQYL. CDR3 nucleotide sequence: TGCGCCAGCAGCTTGGGTGGGAGCGGTCCAGATACGCAGTATCTT.

The chain combines TRBV15 with TRBJ1-4, with D perhaps TRBD1 (6 bases). The V gene lost 0 bases and the J gene lost 8 bases, with 16 bases spanning the gap. Germline CDR1 and CDR2: LNHNV and YYDKDF (reference sequence). CDR3 length equals 16 residues. The CDR3 nucleotides read TGTGCCACCAGCAGAGATCGACAGGCCCTCCGGGAAAAACTGTTTTTT. Protein: CATSRDRQALREKLFF.